A single sample is the source of the 25 T cell receptor beta chains below, sequenced in a study of blood T cell repertoires in COVID-19. Generated by immunoSEQ multiplex PCR, the TCRdb table keeps only in-frame clones and is missing some. The sample gives about 110,000 clones, less than 85% of which show up once; 3.8% is in the top ten. Source material: peripheral blood. These receptors originate from a woman of 80 years or more with acute or convalescent COVID-19.

V usage is TRBV6-5 and J usage is TRBJ1-2; no clear D gene. In germline, CDR1 is MNHEY, CDR2 SVGAGI. Deletions cut 2 bases from V and 0 bases from J, with 4 bases between. CDR3 length equals 13 residues. CDR3 residues: CASSYRANYGYTF. CDR3 sequence (DNA): TGTGCCAGCAGTTACAGAGCTAACTATGGCTACACCTTC.

This clone was observed a single time. The chain combines TRBV19 with TRBJ2-1, with a weak D call TRBD2 (5 bases). The CDR3 length is 18 residues. Looked up from germline, CDR1 is LNHDA and CDR2 is SQIVND (reference sequence). The V gene lost 3 bases and the J gene lost 6 bases, with 24 bases spanning the gap. CDR3 loop: CASSIGVRGRADVNEQFF. CDR3 DNA: TGTGCCAGTAGTATCGGGGTCCGTGGTAGGGCCGATGTCAATGAGCAGTTCTTC.

J is TRBJ1-5 and V is TRBV11-2, with D tentatively TRBD1 (6 bases). Looked up from germline, CDR1 is SGHAT and CDR2 is FQNNGV. This CDR3 is built from 15 residues. Trimming left V 5 bases short and J 7 bases short, with 18 bases between. The CDR3 DNA follows: TGTGCCAGCAGCGCAGGCCAGGGGATGGGACAGCCCCAGCATTTT. It encodes CASSAGQGMGQPQHF.

V is TRBV3-1 (or the pseudogene TRBV3-2) and J is TRBJ1-1; no clear D gene. The germline V and J ends were trimmed by 5 bases and 1 base, with 5 bases remaining between them. This CDR3 contains 12 residues. CDR1 and CDR2 (germline): LGHDT, YNNKEL (reference sequence). The CDR3 protein is CASSSQNTEAFF. CDR3 in DNA: TGTGCCAGCAGCAGCCAGAACACTGAAGCTTTCTTT.

This clone was detected a few times. The rearrangement joins TRBV21-1 to TRBJ2-7; TRBD2 reflects the table's D call only, with no check against the DNA. TRBV21-1 is a listed pseudogene. The CDR3 consists of 15 residues. In DNA, the CDR3 is TGTGCCAGCAGCAAGTATTGGCGGGACTGCTACGAGCAGTACTTC. Translating gives CASSKYWRDCYEQYF.

This sequence joins TRBV19 and TRBJ2-3; 13 bases are a match to TRBD2. J was trimmed by 4 bases and V by 6 bases; bases with no gene match: 16. CDR1 LNHDA and CDR2 SQIVND come from the germline V gene (reference sequence). This CDR3 is 19 amino acids long. The CDR3 loop is CASRKGLAGVIRPADTQYF. Written as DNA, the CDR3 is TGTGCCAGTAGAAAAGGACTAGCGGGAGTCATTCGGCCGGCAGATACGCAGTATTTT.

The chain couples TRBV5-8 to TRBJ1-5; weak D call: TRBD1 (6 bases). Germline CDR1 reads SGHTS; CDR2 reads YDEGEE. The CDR3 is 15 amino acids. The ends were cut back, 0 bases at V and 6 bases at J, with 13 bases in the middle. The CDR3 loop reads CASSLVQGSVQPQHF. The CDR3 DNA reads as TGTGCCAGCAGCTTGGTTCAGGGGTCGGTTCAGCCCCAGCATTTT.

The chain is built from TRBV11-3 and TRBJ2-3, with TRBD2 matching over 11 bases. The germline V gene encodes CDR1 SGHNT and CDR2 YENEEA. The ends lost 6 bases at V and 2 bases at J; junction bases unmatched: 4. CDR3 length equals 15 residues. The CDR3 loop is CASSRTSGHTDTQYF. In nucleotides, the CDR3 is TGTGCCAGCAGTAGGACTAGCGGGCACACAGATACGCAGTATTTT. Complete variable domain (other parts from reference TRBV11-3 and TRBJ2-3): EAGVVQSPRYKIIEKKQPVAFWCNPISGHNTLYWYLQNLGQGPELLIRYENEEAVDDSQLPKDRFSAERLKGVDSTLKIQPAELGDSAVYLCASSRTSGHTDTQYFGPGTRLTVL.

The J gene is TRBJ2-5, the V gene TRBV7-2, with no clear D. The length of the CDR3 is 12 residues. The germline CDR1 and CDR2 sequences are SGHTA and FQGNSA. The germline V and J ends were trimmed by 5 bases and 6 bases, with 10 bases remaining between them. The CDR3 DNA reads TGTGCCAGCAGCCAAGGTGGGCAGACCCAGTACTTC. The encoded protein is CASSQGGQTQYF.

This clone has a single count. The rearrangement uses TRBV10-3 and TRBJ2-3, with a tentative D call TRBD2 (6 bases). This CDR3 comprises 16 residues. Germline CDR1 and CDR2: ENHRY and SYGVKD. V was pared by 6 bases and J by 2 bases, with 18 bases between. The CDR3 nucleotides are TGTGCCATCAGGGATAGGCTAGCGAATACCACAGATACGCAGTATTTT. This translates into CAIRDRLANTTDTQYF.

This clone was counted between two and nine times. J is TRBJ2-1 and V is TRBV19, with 10 bases identical to TRBD2. Trimming at V came to 4 bases and at J to 0 bases, leaving 6 bases not matched to a gene. CDR3 size: 17 residues. Germline V CDR1 and CDR2: LNHDA, SQIVND (reference sequence). Here the CDR3 reads CASSKPSGGLSYNEQFF. The CDR3 region has the DNA TGTGCCAGTAGTAAGCCTAGCGGGGGCCTCTCCTACAATGAGCAGTTCTTC.

The chain couples TRBV10-3 to TRBJ2-2; TRBD1 might be the D (6 bases). The CDR3 spans 14 residues. Germline assignment: CDR1 ENHRY and CDR2 SYGVKD. Between the trimmed V and J ends, which lost 6 bases and 3 bases, there was a span of 11 bases. In DNA, the CDR3 is TGTGCCATCAGGGGACAAGCCGACACCGGGGAGCTGTTTTTT. Its protein product is CAIRGQADTGELFF.

The J gene is TRBJ2-5, the V gene TRBV18; 10 nucleotides line up with TRBD1. The CDR3 sequence is 15 residues long. With V trimmed by 3 bases and J by 4 bases, 5 bases remained unmatched. The V gene's germline CDR1 is KGHSH and CDR2 LQKENI. The CDR3 spells CASSPSGQGLETQYF. DNA for the CDR3: TGTGCCAGCTCACCTTCGGGACAGGGGTTAGAGACCCAGTACTTC.

The CDR3 region has the DNA TGCGCCAGCAGCTTGTTCCAGGAGGGAGAGACCCAGTACTTC. The encoded protein is CASSLFQEGETQYF. V usage is TRBV5-1 and J usage is TRBJ2-5, with D possibly being TRBD2 (6 bases). Germline values: CDR1 SGHRS, CDR2 YFSETQ. The ends were cut back, 1 base at V and 4 bases at J, with 11 bases in the middle. The CDR3 consists of 14 residues. The variable domain in full, completed from reference TRBV5-1 and TRBJ2-5, reads KAGVTQTPRYLIKTRGQQVTLSCSPISGHRSVSWYQQTPGQGLQFLFEYFSETQRNKGNFPGRFSGRQFSNSRSEMNVSTLELGDSALYLCASSLFQEGETQYFGPGTRLLVL.

This clone was counted between two and nine times. The chain employs TRBV9 and TRBJ2-3, with TRBD1 identical over 8 bases. CDR3 length equals 15 residues. Looked up from germline, CDR1 is SGDLS and CDR2 is YYNGEE. Trimming removed 4 bases from V and 3 bases from J; junction bases left unmatched: 7. The CDR3 nucleotides read TGTGCCAGCAGCCCACAGGGGGTCTGGACAGATACGCAGTATTTT. Residues: CASSPQGVWTDTQYF.

The chain uses TRBV28 and TRBJ2-7; weak D call: TRBD1 (5 bases). Germline CDR1 is MDHEN and CDR2 is SYDVKM. The CDR3 totals 14 residues. V was shortened by 6 bases and J by 1 base, with 13 bases between the two germline ends. CDR3: CASRRQGPSYEQYF. CDR3 nucleotide sequence: TGTGCCAGCAGGAGGCAGGGTCCTTCCTACGAGCAGTACTTC.

V is TRBV18 and J is TRBJ1-5; maybe TRBD1 (6 bases). Trimming shortened V by 6 bases and J by 4 bases, and 10 bases separated the two germline ends. The germline V gene has CDR1 KGHSH and CDR2 LQKENI. This CDR3 has 13 residues. CDR3 bases: TGTGCCAGCTCCGGGACACCAAATCAGCCCCAGCATTTT. Its protein is CASSGTPNQPQHF.

The chain recombines TRBV7-9 with TRBJ1-2; no definite D call. CDR1 and CDR2 from the germline V gene are SEHNR and FQNEAQ (reference sequence). The CDR3 extends over 12 amino acids. V lost 6 bases, J lost 8 bases, and 13 bases lay in between. CDR3 sequence (DNA): TGTGCCAGCAGTTTCATGTCTCAGGGCTACACCTTC. As protein: CASSFMSQGYTF.

V usage is TRBV4-2 and J usage is TRBJ2-1; D perhaps matches TRBD1 (6 bases). The CDR3 length is 16 residues. With 5 bases removed from V and 4 bases from J, the gap between germline ends came to 18 bases. The germline V gene has CDR1 LGHNA and CDR2 YNFKEQ. CDR3 coding DNA: TGTGCCAGCAGCTCGCAGGGGAGACTCCCGTACAATGAGCAGTTCTTC. Its protein product is CASSSQGRLPYNEQFF.

The chain has TRBV5-1 and TRBJ2-7, with a tentative D call TRBD2 (6 bases). The CDR3 is 16 amino acids. The ends were cut back, 3 bases at V and 2 bases at J, with 18 bases in the middle. Germline V gives CDR1 SGHRS, CDR2 YFSETQ. CDR3 sequence reads: CASSWEVVGSPYEQYF. CDR3 coding DNA: TGCGCCAGCAGCTGGGAGGTAGTGGGATCCCCCTACGAGCAGTACTTC.

The V call is TRBV28, the J call TRBJ1-2; 7 nucleotides match TRBD1. The length of the CDR3 is 13 residues. V lost 6 bases, J lost 5 bases, and 6 bases stayed unmatched. Germline assignment: CDR1 MDHEN and CDR2 SYDVKM. The CDR3 region has the DNA TGTGCCAGCAGCCTGACAGGGCGGTATGGCTACACCTTC. Translated, it gives CASSLTGRYGYTF.

This chain uses TRBV18 with TRBJ2-2, with 10 positions matching TRBD1. Trimming cost V 4 bases and J 5 bases; bases outside gene matches: 4. The CDR3 consists of 15 residues. Germline-derived CDR1 and CDR2 are KGHSH and LQKENI. The CDR3, as DNA: TGTGCCAGCTCACAAGGGACAGGGGAGACCGGGGAGCTGTTTTTT. Protein product: CASSQGTGETGELFF. Drawing the rest from reference TRBV18 and TRBJ2-2, the complete variable domain is NAGVMQNPRHLVRRRGQEARLRCSPMKGHSHVYWYRQLPEEGLKFMVYLQKENIIDESGMPKERFSAEFPKEGPSILRIQQVVRGDSAAYFCASSQGTGETGELFFGEGSRLTVL.

The chain employs TRBV2 and TRBJ1-2; TRBD1 is a possible D gene (5 bases). The CDR3 contains 15 residues. Trimming cost V 4 bases and J 5 bases, with 17 bases left between them. Germline-derived CDR1 and CDR2 are SNHLY and FYNNEI. The CDR3 region has the DNA TGTGCCAGCAGTGCTGGGGGGGGAGTAGGGTATGGCTACACCTTC. The encoded protein is CASSAGGGVGYGYTF.

This clone was picked up a small number of times. The chain employs TRBV5-6 and TRBJ1-3; no firm D call. Trimming cost V 5 bases and J 4 bases, with 16 bases left between them. In germline, CDR1 is SGHDT, CDR2 YYEEEE. The CDR3 has 15 residues. Written as DNA, the CDR3 is TGTGCCAGCAGAAGGGAGAGATGGGGAGGAAACACCATATATTTT. Translation: CASRRERWGGNTIYF.

A few counts support this clone. J is TRBJ1-4 and V is TRBV29-1; D uncertain. With 4 bases removed from V and 8 bases from J, the gap between germline ends came to 11 bases. Per germline, CDR1 SQVTM and CDR2 ANQGSEA. The CDR3 is 12 amino acids. CDR3 sequence (DNA): TGCAGCGTTGGGTTCGGTCGGGAAAAACTGTTTTTT. This encodes CSVGFGREKLFF.